These 21 T cell receptor beta chains came from one sample sequenced in a study of cytomegalovirus exposure and HLA in healthy donors. PCR used 60 Vbeta primers and 13 Jbeta primers. Measured with immunoSEQ multiplex PCR; TCRdb has only the in-frame clones, and not every one. The sample lists around 140,000 clones, approximately 80% occurring once. Sequenced sample: PBMCs. Source of these receptors: a man younger than 40 in good health and CMV-seropositive.

This chain connects TRBV28 to TRBJ1-5; 9 bases line up with TRBD1. CDR3 length: 16 amino acids. J lost 0 bases, V lost 9 bases, and 9 bases had no gene match. CDR1 is MDHEN and CDR2 is SYDVKM in the germline V gene. CDR3 sequence reads: CASRQGEMGSNQPQHF. In nucleotides, the CDR3 is TGTGCCAGTCGACAGGGGGAAATGGGTAGCAATCAGCCCCAGCATTTT.

The chain couples TRBV28 to TRBJ1-1; a possible D gene is TRBD1 (5 bases). The V end was cut by 6 bases, the J end by 0 bases, with 11 bases between. The CDR3 has 14 residues. Germline V gene sequence: CDR1 MDHEN, CDR2 SYDVKM. DNA for the CDR3: TGTGCCAGCAGGGCAGGGAATTTGAACACTGAAGCTTTCTTT. Translated, it gives CASRAGNLNTEAFF.

This rearrangement joins TRBV9 to TRBJ2-2, with a weak D call TRBD2 (6 bases). The ends were cut back, 2 bases at V and 7 bases at J, with 12 bases in the middle. Germline loops: CDR1 SGDLS, CDR2 YYNGEE. The CDR3 sequence is 14 residues long. In DNA, the CDR3 is TGTGCCAGCAGCGTGGGACTGGCCCGCGGGGAGCTGTTTTTT. Protein: CASSVGLARGELFF.

The chain is built from TRBV27 and TRBJ2-6; 9 bases line up with TRBD1. J lost 2 bases, V lost 3 bases, and 5 bases had no gene match. The germline CDR1 and CDR2 sequences are MNHEY and SMNVEV (reference sequence). This CDR3 is built from 17 residues. CDR3: CASSFGQGLPGANVLTF. The CDR3 bases are TGTGCCAGCAGTTTCGGACAGGGGTTACCTGGGGCCAACGTCCTGACTTTC.

This chain links TRBV27 with TRBJ1-1; D gene uncertain. This CDR3 is built from 13 residues. The germline V gene encodes CDR1 MNHEY and CDR2 SMNVEV (reference sequence). V lost 3 bases, J lost 2 bases, and 7 bases lay in between. In DNA, the CDR3 is TGTGCCAGCAGTTTCGGACTAAACACTGAAGCTTTCTTT. This gives the protein CASSFGLNTEAFF.

The V and J genes are TRBV5-1 and TRBJ1-1, with D perhaps matching TRBD1 (5 bases). The germline V gene encodes CDR1 SGHRS and CDR2 YFSETQ. V lost 0 bases and J 4 bases, leaving 13 bases between the germline ends. The CDR3 is 15 residues long. The chain's CDR3 is CASSLAAGRGTEAFF. The DNA of the CDR3 is TGCGCCAGCAGCTTGGCGGCGGGGAGGGGCACTGAAGCTTTCTTT.

Concerning this clone: Mismatch with germline at one junction end may stem from a read error. The rearrangement joins TRBV9 to TRBJ2-1, with D possibly matching TRBD2 (6 bases). The CDR3 is made up of 15 amino acids. Germline V CDR1 and CDR2: SGDLS, YYNGEE. CDR3: CASTVGPGVGNEQFF. The CDR3 bases are TGTGCCAGCACCGTAGGTCCGGGAGTGGGAAATGAGCAGTTCTTC.

This chain links TRBV2 with TRBJ2-2; TRBD2 agrees at 7 bases. After removal of 1 base from V and 6 bases from J, the junction contained 5 bases not matched to a gene. From germline, CDR1 is SNHLY and CDR2 FYNNEI. CDR3 size: 15 residues. The CDR3 DNA follows: TGTGCCAGCAGTGAAGTGCTGGGGAGGGCCGGGGAGCTGTTTTTT. Translated: CASSEVLGRAGELFF.

The CDR3 DNA reads as TGTGCCAGCAGGGCCGGGACATTAGTTGATCAGCCCCAGCATTTT. Encoded protein: CASRAGTLVDQPQHF. The rearrangement uses TRBV28 and TRBJ1-5; D possibly corresponds to TRBD1 (6 bases). Deletions cut 6 bases from V and 5 bases from J, with 17 bases between. The CDR3 length is 15 residues. The germline V gene has CDR1 MDHEN and CDR2 SYDVKM. Filled out from reference TRBV28 and TRBJ1-5, the complete variable domain reads DVKVTQSSRYLVKRTGEKVFLECVQDMDHENMFWYRQDPGLGLRLIYFSYDVKMKEKGDIPEGYSVSREKKERFSLILESASTNQTSMYLCASRAGTLVDQPQHFGDGTRLSIL.

This chain links TRBV4-1 with TRBJ2-1; D perhaps matches TRBD2 (6 bases). CDR1 is MGHRA, CDR2 YSYEKL, per germline. V dropped 9 bases and J dropped 15 bases, with 24 bases sitting between them. There are 13 residues in the CDR3. The CDR3 sequence: CASQPGGSIIRFF. CDR3 nucleotide sequence: TGCGCCAGTCAACCCGGGGGTTCGATTATTAGGTTCTTC.

This chain uses TRBV9 with TRBJ2-3; tentatively, D is TRBD2 (7 bases). CDR1 is SGDLS and CDR2 is YYNGEE in the germline V gene. V was pared by 4 bases and J by 0 bases, with 21 bases between. This CDR3 region has 18 residues. The CDR3 here is CASSPRGGPQTSTDTQYF. In nucleotides, the CDR3 is TGTGCCAGCAGCCCTAGGGGGGGGCCACAAACTAGCACAGATACGCAGTATTTT.

This clone was seen a few times. The chain combines TRBV7-9 with TRBJ1-3; a weak D match, TRBD1 (6 bases). CDR1 is SEHNR, CDR2 FQNEAQ, per germline (reference sequence). V gave up 1 base and J gave up 4 bases, with 14 bases separating them. The CDR3 has 16 residues. CDR3 loop: CASSLDRTVAGNTIYF. The CDR3 DNA follows: TGTGCCAGCAGCTTAGATCGGACAGTGGCGGGAAACACCATATATTTT.

The chain couples TRBV18 to TRBJ1-1; D remains ambiguous. The CDR3 runs to 14 residues. Trimming removed 0 bases from V and 5 bases from J, with 10 bases in between. Germline assignment: CDR1 KGHSH and CDR2 LQKENI. Written as DNA, the CDR3 is TGTGCCAGCTCACCACCACACATGGTGACTGAAGCTTTCTTT. Its protein product is CASSPPHMVTEAFF.

The gene calls are TRBV28 and TRBJ1-2; 7 bases line up with TRBD1. Looked up from germline, CDR1 is MDHEN and CDR2 is SYDVKM. V was pared by 6 bases and J by 1 base, with 11 bases of the junction left unmatched. There are 16 residues in the CDR3. The CDR3 region has the DNA TGTGCCAGCAGGGGGTCGGGGACAGCCTATAACTATGGCTACACCTTC. Protein: CASRGSGTAYNYGYTF.

The genes are TRBV9 and TRBJ2-1, with D possibly matching TRBD2 (6 bases). Germline CDR1 and CDR2: SGDLS and YYNGEE. Trimming took 3 bases from V and 10 from J, leaving 17 bases between them. The CDR3 is 14 amino acids. CDR3 protein: CASSGTSSPSEQFF. The CDR3 coding sequence is TGTGCCAGCAGCGGTACTAGCAGCCCAAGCGAGCAGTTCTTC.

V is TRBV7-6 and J is TRBJ2-5, with a weak D call TRBD1 (7 bases). The ends were cut back, 5 bases at V and 4 bases at J, with 20 bases in the middle. Germline CDR1 is SGHVS and CDR2 is FNYEAQ. This CDR3 comprises 16 residues. This chain's CDR3 is CASSQTGFVGRETQYF. The DNA for the CDR3 is TGTGCCAGCAGCCAGACAGGGTTCGTCGGGAGAGAGACCCAGTACTTC.

The chain employs TRBV4-1 and TRBJ1-3; TRBD1 is a possible D gene (5 bases). Germline V gene data show CDR1 as MGHRA and CDR2 as YSYEKL. CDR3 length equals 16 residues. V was trimmed by 4 bases and J by 1 base, leaving 14 bases between them. CDR3 sequence reads: CASSPREDWSGNTIYF. The DNA of the CDR3 is TGCGCCAGCAGCCCCAGGGAGGACTGGTCTGGAAACACCATATATTTT.

A note on this clone: Other nucleotide sequences in the sample specify the same CDR3. The chain recombines TRBV7-2 with TRBJ2-3; D not certain. From germline, CDR1 is SGHTA and CDR2 FQGNSA. V lost 0 bases and J 5 bases, leaving 9 bases between the germline ends. CDR3 length: 14 amino acids. CDR3 amino acids: CASSLALGGDTQYF. The CDR3 DNA follows: TGTGCCAGCAGCTTAGCGTTAGGCGGAGATACGCAGTATTTT.

The CDR3 DNA reads TGTGCCAGCAGCCTCGGAAGCGGAGACTACGAGCAGTACTTC. It codes for CASSLGSGDYEQYF. The chain combines TRBV6-5 with TRBJ2-7, with D maybe TRBD2 (5 bases). Between the trimmed V and J ends, which lost 6 bases and 3 bases, there was a span of 15 bases. CDR1 is MNHEY, CDR2 SVGAGI, per germline. The CDR3 has 14 residues.

CDR3 DNA sequence: TGTGCCAGCACCTGGGGAGGTAGCACAGATACGCAGTATTTT. This codes for CASTWGGSTDTQYF. This chain joins TRBV5-8 and TRBJ2-3; tentatively, D is TRBD2 (6 bases). V lost 6 bases to trimming and J lost 0 bases, with 11 bases between them. In germline, CDR1 is SGHTS, CDR2 YDEGEE. The CDR3 loop spans 14 amino acids.

V is TRBV18 and J is TRBJ2-3, with 10 bases lining up with TRBD2. CDR1 KGHSH and CDR2 LQKENI come from the germline V gene. The ends lost 0 bases at V and 6 bases at J; junction bases unmatched: 9. The CDR3 spans 17 residues. The CDR3 is CASSPPGRLAGADTQYF. DNA of the CDR3: TGTGCCAGCTCACCACCTGGGAGGCTAGCGGGAGCCGATACGCAGTATTTT.